The next 8 T cell receptor beta chains were all read from a single sample in a study of T cells after yellow fever vaccination. TCRdb re-analysed the 5' RACE reads in MiXCR, keeping a single row per CDR3 protein. The data show about 69,000 distinct CDR3 sequences, approximately 5% seen once. The sample here was CD4+ T cells sorted from PBMCs, taken around 15 days after the first yellow fever vaccination. The receptors here all came from a man younger than 35 who received the YFV17D yellow fever vaccine.

This clonotype was counted many times. This chain connects TRBV7-2 to TRBJ1-6; D is undetermined. Trimming took 2 bases from V and 6 from J, leaving 8 bases between them. Per germline, CDR1 SGHTA and CDR2 FQGNSA. This CDR3 is built from 14 residues. CDR3 loop: CASSLSQLNSPLHF. The CDR3 DNA reads TGTGCCAGCAGCTTAAGCCAGCTTAATTCACCCCTCCACTTT.

A word on this clonotype: A much larger clone is a single base away; this may be a read error. The gene calls are TRBV6-1 and TRBJ2-1, with D possibly being TRBD1 or TRBD2 (5 bases each). The CDR3 has 16 amino acids. The germline V gene has CDR1 MNHNS and CDR2 SASEGT. CDR3 sequence (DNA): TGTGCCAGCAAAACGGGGACCCTGGGGCCCTACAATAAGCAGTTCTTC. Its translation is CASKTGTLGPYNKQFF.

There are many counts of this clonotype. The chain uses TRBV5-1 and TRBJ2-1, with 13 bases aligning to TRBD2. CDR1 and CDR2 from the germline V gene are SGHRS and YFSETQ. The CDR3 extends over 18 amino acids. The trim removed 4 bases at V and 0 bases at J, leaving 7 bases unmatched. In DNA form, the CDR3 reads TGCGCCAGCAGCACCGGGACTAGCGGGAAGAGCTCCTACAATGAGCAGTTCTTC. It codes for CASSTGTSGKSSYNEQFF.

This clonotype was detected ten times or more. V usage is TRBV29-1 and J usage is TRBJ1-1; tentative D call: TRBD1 (6 bases). Germline V gene lookup returns CDR1 SQVTM and CDR2 ANQGSEA. With 7 bases removed from V and 1 base from J, the gap between germline ends came to 10 bases. There are 12 residues in the CDR3. The CDR3 DNA reads as TGCAGCGGACAGACAGGGAACACTGAAGCTTTCTTT. Amino acids: CSGQTGNTEAFF.

The sample holds many counts of this clonotype. The gene calls are TRBV24-1 and TRBJ1-2, with 7 nucleotides matching TRBD1. This CDR3 contains 13 residues. CDR1 is KGHDR, CDR2 SFDVKD, per germline. V dropped 3 bases and J dropped 9; count of bases not matched to a gene: 6. CDR3 sequence: CATSDDGQVRYTF. The CDR3 DNA reads TGTGCCACCAGTGATGACGGACAGGTTCGCTACACCTTC.

The sample holds many counts of this clonotype. This chain links TRBV18 with TRBJ1-5; 9 positions match TRBD1. Trimming removed 3 bases from V and 7 bases from J; junction bases left unmatched: 13. Per germline, CDR1 KGHSH and CDR2 LQKENI. The CDR3 consists of 17 residues. CDR3 sequence (DNA): TGTGCCAGCTCACCCCTTTCCGACAGGGGGACCAGGCAGCCCCAGCATTTT. Residues: CASSPLSDRGTRQPQHF.

This clonotype was recorded many times. V usage is TRBV5-1 and J usage is TRBJ2-1; 9 bases fit TRBD2. This CDR3 comprises 13 residues. Germline lookup yields CDR1 SGHRS and CDR2 YFSETQ. With V trimmed by 4 bases and J by 7 bases, 3 bases remained unmatched. The CDR3 DNA reads as TGCGCCAGCAGCGGGCTAGCGGGGAATGAGCAGTTCTTC. Translating it yields CASSGLAGNEQFF.

Turning to this clonotype: A much larger clone differs from this one at a single base, so this may be a read error. The chain has TRBV7-3 and TRBJ2-7; D is unclear. This CDR3 is built from 13 residues. V lost 0 bases to trimming and J lost 3 bases, with 6 bases between them. Germline CDR1 SGHTA, CDR2 FQGTGA. CDR3 protein: CASSLTRSYEQYF. CDR3 sequence (DNA): TGTGCCAGCAGCTTAACCCGGAGCTACGAGCAGTACTTC.